This TCR beta chain was sequenced for a study of cytomegalovirus exposure and HLA in healthy donors. Germline V gene data show CDR1 as MDHEN and CDR2 as SYDVKM. The CDR3 is 14 amino acids. V lost 6 bases to trimming and J lost 7 bases; unmatched junction nucleotides: 6. Comments on this clone: Its antigen is as yet unknown.

General study points: TCR beta V- and J-gene trimming, according to a later analysis, was linked to a missense DCLRE1C variant. Later analysis suggested links between common viral pathogens and several top significant clusters. It is likely that the observed cluster of highly shared sequence variants was a sequencing artifact.

The PCR contained 60 Vbeta and 13 Jbeta primers. Libraries were prepared by immunoSEQ multiplex PCR; TCRdb keeps only in-frame clonotypes and omits some of them. Here the sample spans about 120,000 clones, over 60% being singletons. The sequencing input was PBMCs. The clonotype originates from a man aged 40-49 years in good health and CMV-seropositive. J is TRBJ1-6 and V is TRBV28; 7 nucleotides match TRBD1. The CDR3 DNA sequence: TGTGCCAGCAGCTTGGGACAGCAAAATTCACCCCTCCACTTT. This sequence encodes CASSLGQQNSPLHF.